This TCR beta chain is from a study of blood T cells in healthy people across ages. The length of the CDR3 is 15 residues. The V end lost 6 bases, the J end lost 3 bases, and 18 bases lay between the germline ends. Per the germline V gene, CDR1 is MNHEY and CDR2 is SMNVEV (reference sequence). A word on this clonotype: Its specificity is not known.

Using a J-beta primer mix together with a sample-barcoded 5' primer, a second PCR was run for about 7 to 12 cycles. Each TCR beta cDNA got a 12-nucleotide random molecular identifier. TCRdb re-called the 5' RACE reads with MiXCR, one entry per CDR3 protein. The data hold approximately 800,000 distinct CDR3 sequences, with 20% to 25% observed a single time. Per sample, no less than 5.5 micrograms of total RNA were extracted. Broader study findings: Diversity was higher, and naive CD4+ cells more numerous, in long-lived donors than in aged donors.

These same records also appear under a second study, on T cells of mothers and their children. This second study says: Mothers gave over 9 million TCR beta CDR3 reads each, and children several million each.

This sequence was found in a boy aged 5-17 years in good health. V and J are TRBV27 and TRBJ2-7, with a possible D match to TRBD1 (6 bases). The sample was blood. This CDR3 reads CASSSTGNGYYEQYF. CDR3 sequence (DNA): TGTGCCAGCAGCTCCACAGGGAATGGGTACTACGAGCAGTACTTC.